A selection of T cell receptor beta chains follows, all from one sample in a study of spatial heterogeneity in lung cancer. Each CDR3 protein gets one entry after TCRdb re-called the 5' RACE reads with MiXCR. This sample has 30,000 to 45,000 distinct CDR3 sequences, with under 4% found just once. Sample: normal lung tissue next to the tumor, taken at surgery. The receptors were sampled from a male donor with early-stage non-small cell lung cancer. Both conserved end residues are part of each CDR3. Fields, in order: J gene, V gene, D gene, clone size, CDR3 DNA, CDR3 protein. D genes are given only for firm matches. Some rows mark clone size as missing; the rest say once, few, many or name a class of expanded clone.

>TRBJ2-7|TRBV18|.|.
TGTGCCAGCTCGCCCGGGGGAGACCACTCCTACGAGCAGTACTTC
CASSPGGDHSYEQYF
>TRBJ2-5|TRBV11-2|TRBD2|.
TGTGCCAGCAGCTTAGGAGGTGCGGGGGTAGAGACCCAGTACTTC
CASSLGGAGVETQYF
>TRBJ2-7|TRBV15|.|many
TGTGCCACCAGCAGAGATCCGGGACCGGACTACGAGCAGTACTTC
CATSRDPGPDYEQYF
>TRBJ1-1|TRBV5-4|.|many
TGTGCCAGCAGCACGAGGGGTTCGAACACTGAAGCTTTCTTT
CASSTRGSNTEAFF
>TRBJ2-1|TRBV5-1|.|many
TGCGCCAGCAGCTTGGATCCAGGGAATTCCTACAATGAGCAGTTCTTC
CASSLDPGNSYNEQFF
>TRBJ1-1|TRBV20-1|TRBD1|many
TGCAGTGCTGCAGGGGGTTTTGTCACTGAAGCTTTCTTT
CSAAGGFVTEAFF
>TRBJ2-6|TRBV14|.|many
TGTGCCAGCAGCCGGCAACTCTCTGGGGCCAACGTCCTGACTTTC
CASSRQLSGANVLTF
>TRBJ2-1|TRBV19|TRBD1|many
TGTGCCAGTAGTAGCCGGGGACAGGGGGAGAATGAGCAGTTCTTC
CASSSRGQGENEQFF
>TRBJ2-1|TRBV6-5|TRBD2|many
TGTGCCAGCAGTGAAGGACTAGTGAATGAGCAGTTCTTC
CASSEGLVNEQFF
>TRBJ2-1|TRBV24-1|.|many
TGTGCCACCAGTGCCGAAGGGCGGCATAATGAGCAGTTCTTC
CATSAEGRHNEQFF
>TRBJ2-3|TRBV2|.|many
TGTGCCAGCAGGGAACAGGGAAGCACAGATACGCAGTATTTT
CASREQGSTDTQYF
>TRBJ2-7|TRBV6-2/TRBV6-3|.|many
TGTGCCAGCAGTTTGGGGGCTTACGAGCAGTACTTC
CASSLGAYEQYF
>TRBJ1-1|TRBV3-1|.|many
TGTGCCAGCAGCCGAAGGGGCCCGGACACTGAAGCTTTCTTT
CASSRRGPDTEAFF
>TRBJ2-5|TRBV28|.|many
TGTGCCAGCAGTTTTCTAAGGACGGATAAAGAGACCCAGTACTTC
CASSFLRTDKETQYF
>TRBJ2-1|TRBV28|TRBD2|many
TGTGCCAGCAGCAGCAGATATTGGAGACTAGCGGGAGGGCACAATGAGCAGTTCTTC
CASSSRYWRLAGGHNEQFF
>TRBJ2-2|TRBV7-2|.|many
TGTGCCAGCAGCTATGGACAGATTTTGAACACCGGGGAGCTGTTTTTT
CASSYGQILNTGELFF
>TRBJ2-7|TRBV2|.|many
TGTGCCAGCAGTATGTCAGGTCTCTGGTACGAGCAGTACTTC
CASSMSGLWYEQYF
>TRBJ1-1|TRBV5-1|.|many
TGCGCCAGCAGCATTGGGCCGACAGCGGTTGGCACTGAAGCTTTCTTT
CASSIGPTAVGTEAFF
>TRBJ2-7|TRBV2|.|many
TGTGCCACCTCCGGCGGGATAGGGTCCTACGAGCAGTACTTC
CATSGGIGSYEQYF
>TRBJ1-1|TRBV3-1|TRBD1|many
TGTGCCAGCAGCCAAAGGACAGGGGGTTACACTGAAGCTTTCTTT
CASSQRTGGYTEAFF
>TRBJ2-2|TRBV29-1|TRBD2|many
TGCAGCGTCGAACCCGGGACTAGCGGCACCGGGGAGCTGTTTTTT
CSVEPGTSGTGELFF